This paragraph covers one T cell receptor (beta chain) sequence. Produced via immunoSEQ multiplex PCR; TCRdb's table is partial and in-frame only. Of just over 50,000 clones in the sample, roughly 94% were seen once. This sample is drawn from a study of T cell changes during pregnancy in multiple sclerosis. Germline CDR1 reads SGHDT; CDR2 reads YYEEEE. CDR3 size: 17 residues. Trimming pared 0 bases from V and 3 bases from J, leaving 13 bases between. The chain carries TRBV5-6 and TRBJ2-6; D is possibly TRBD1 (6 bases). This receptor was taken from a female donor with multiple sclerosis, enrolled in a pregnancy study. The input for sequencing was CD4+ T cells from peripheral blood mononuclear cells, taken in the second trimester of pregnancy. The chain's CDR3 is CASSLGITGSGANVLTF. Written as DNA, the CDR3 is TGTGCCAGCAGCTTGGGGATTACAGGGAGTGGGGCCAACGTCCTGACTTTC.